Below are 9 T cell receptor delta chains sequenced from a single sample in a study of human gamma delta and Vdelta1 T cells. Antigen specificity for these receptors is unknown. TCRdb reprocessed the PCR reads using CATT. The sample lists 5,000 to 6,500 delta-chain clones, roughly 41% occurring once. The sequencing input was Vdelta1 gamma-delta T cells from blood grown in culture (DOT cells). Source of these receptors: a human donor in good health.

To note about this clone: A much larger clone lies a single base off, so this may be a read error. The chain is built from TRDV1 and TRDJ1; the match to TRDD3 covers 8 bases. Losses at the gene ends were 3 bases for V and 12 bases for J; bases not matched to a gene: 30. The CDR3 loop spans 20 amino acids. Per germline, CDR1 TSWWSYY and CDR2 QGS. DNA for the CDR3: TGTGCTCTTGGGGATTTCCTAGGTCCGTTACTGGGGGCCAGTCTAGGGGGATTCATCTTT. Translated: CALGDFLGPLLGASLGGFIF.

This clone has a handful of counts. The chain is built from TRDV1 and TRDJ1, with 12 bases matching TRDD3. V gave up 0 bases and J gave up 2 bases; unmatched junction bases: 4. This CDR3 contains 17 residues. Per the germline V gene, CDR1 is TSWWSYY and CDR2 is QGS. In nucleotides, the CDR3 is TGTGCTCTTGGGGAACTCTACTGGGGGATACTTACCGATAAACTCATCTTT. Translation gives CALGELYWGILTDKLIF.

There are a few counts of this clone. The chain employs TRDV1 and TRDJ1, with 11 bases that match TRDD3. V was clipped by 3 bases and J by 1 base; unmatched bases: 16. The CDR3 totals 20 residues. Germline CDR1 and CDR2: TSWWSYY and QGS. This CDR3 reads CALGDLSYWGIRGGTDKLIF. The DNA for the CDR3 is TGTGCTCTTGGGGACCTTTCCTACTGGGGGATAAGAGGAGGCACCGATAAACTCATCTTT.

This clone is classed as medium-sized. The rearrangement joins TRDV1 to TRDJ1; 7 bases are shared with TRDD3. This CDR3 region has 17 residues. V gave up 4 bases and J gave up 0 bases; unmatched junction bases: 11. CDR1 and CDR2 (germline): TSWWSYY, QGS. In DNA form, the CDR3 reads TGTGCTCTTGGGGGGTCTAGACTGGGGAAGTACACCGATAAACTCATCTTT. Its protein product is CALGGSRLGKYTDKLIF.

This clone occurred once. The rearrangement uses TRDV1 and TRDJ1; TRDD3 matches at 12 bases. The germline CDR1 and CDR2 sequences are TSWWSYY and QGS. V was clipped by 4 bases and J by 2 bases; unmatched bases: 14. There are 19 residues in the CDR3. The CDR3 coding sequence is TGTGCTCTTGGGGGGGTTCACATCTGGGGGATACGGAGGACCGATAAACTCATCTTT. It yields the protein CALGGVHIWGIRRTDKLIF.

This chain joins TRDV1 and TRDJ1; 8 positions match TRDD3. This CDR3 contains 24 residues. CDR1 and CDR2 from the germline V gene are TSWWSYY and QGS. Losses at the gene ends were 2 bases for V and 4 bases for J; bases not matched to a gene: 33. The CDR3 sequence: CALGEGPSPAVLGGLLQQLDKLIF. The CDR3 nucleotides read TGTGCTCTTGGGGAAGGGCCTTCCCCAGCTGTACTGGGGGGTTTACTACAACAACTCGATAAACTCATCTTT.

As concerns this clone: TCRdb records a much larger clone's protein for this DNA, with a difference at residue 7 that likely arises from a read error; the protein given is the translation of the DNA. V is TRDV1 and J is TRDJ1; 9 bases map to TRDD3. Germline V gene sequence: CDR1 TSWWSYY, CDR2 QGS. CDR3 length equals 19 residues. V lost 7 bases, J lost 1 base, and 19 bases stayed unmatched. The CDR3 loop is CALDQGYGGYLKSTDKLIF. The DNA of the CDR3 is TGTGCTCTTGACCAAGGGTACGGGGGATACCTAAAGAGCACCGATAAACTCATCTTT.

This sequence joins TRAV38-2/DV8 and TRDJ1, with TRDD3 identical over 7 bases. The CDR3 sequence is 23 residues long. Trimming cost V 0 bases and J 3 bases; bases outside gene matches: 29. CDR1 is TSESDYY, CDR2 QEAYKQQN, per germline. DNA for the CDR3: TGTGCTTATAGGAGCGCGCCCCCCATTCGTCTCCGCGCTACTGGGGTCCGGGCCGATAAACTCATCTTT. This gives the protein CAYRSAPPIRLRATGVRADKLIF.

In its sample, this clone was seen once. The chain carries TRDV1 and TRDJ1, with 13 bases identical to TRDD3. This CDR3 has 23 amino acids. The germline gives CDR1 TSWWSYY, CDR2 QGS. Germline trimming cut 2 bases from V and 8 bases from J; bases unmatched to any gene: 29. The CDR3 bases are TGTGCTCTTGGGGAATTTCTCGGACCCTCTTCCACCCCGACTGGGGGATACGAACCCAAACTCATCTTT. It specifies CALGEFLGPSSTPTGGYEPKLIF.